This T cell receptor beta chain was sequenced for a study of identical twins (TCRdb year 2016). The study in broad terms: TCR alpha and beta repertoires from monozygotic twins, unrelated adults of various ages and cord blood were deep-sequenced to test whether fetal clonotypes persist. To rule out contamination, replicate twin experiments were performed at different times with different library preparation protocols.

The CDR3 starts with the cysteine, ends with the phenylalanine, and has 13 residues. The entry retains the CDR3 DNA only, 39 bases that are in frame from base 1. The junction shows trimming of 7 bases on V and 5 bases on J, plus 14 bases between the germline ends. Reading the germline V gene gives CDR1 LGHNA and CDR2 YNFKEQ. Every donor was a healthy Caucasian. The twin cohort comprised three pairs of female monozygotic twins, all aged roughly 18 to 30 years. Positive isolation kits from Invitrogen were used to isolate CD4+ and CD8+ T cell populations. The method behind the library was 5' RACE. Sequencing relied on an Illumina HiSeq 2000. Template switching introduced a universal primer binding site; the final cDNA contained a unique molecular identifier, enabling accurate counting of TCR cDNA molecules. Specific primers in the conserved constant-segment region were used to synthesize first-strand cDNA for the TCR alpha and beta chains. To control for contamination, every cDNA library was double barcoded, receiving both a SMART-Mk sample barcode and Illumina barcodes. TruSeq adapter sequences, together with Illumina sample barcodes, were added in two successive PCR steps. The Illumina HiSeq platform was used with custom primers to sequence TCR alpha and beta cDNA libraries. Processing in the source paper ran as follows. Raw reads were processed with MiGEC to extract unique molecular identifiers, and MiXCR was used to determine CDR3 positions. Recombination models were inferred per individual with the repgenHMM and IGoR tools using an EM algorithm. The analysis of shared clonotypes was done with the tcR package in R, with sharing normalized by the product of cloneset sizes. To study raw recombination free of thymic and clonal selection effects, out-of-frame nonproductive sequences were analyzed. TCRdb reran the public reads through fastp at Q25 and MiXCR, keeping productive beta chains. Every CDR3 protein is listed once, alongside the most common genes and DNA of its rows. The V and J calls and clone size are TCRdb's, not the authors'. In this sample the table shows 300,000 to 400,000 distinct CDR3 sequences, about 12% of which occur a single time. The ten most abundant clones make up around 7.2% of the sample.

The full study reports these points: A weaker excess of twin sharing was found in beta out-of-frame sequences because the signal-to-noise ratio was lowered by fewer shared sequences. Out-of-frame TCR alpha sharing in monozygotic twins was systematically underestimated by recombination models, whereas sharing between unrelated individuals was in agreement with the recombination models. Fewer insertions were carried by abundant cord blood beta clonotypes, a similar but weaker trend appeared in young adult naive repertoires, and no such trend appeared in memory repertoires. Out-of-frame TCR alpha sequences shared between twins showed an excess of low generation-probability sequences compared with coincidental sharing between unrelated individuals. Because the same donors could not be followed over many years, conclusions were based on cross-sectional statistical analysis. Invariant T cells such as MAIT and iNKT could partly confound zero-insertion analyses, though diverse VJ usage argued against this for most clonotypes.

This clonotype was seen at least ten times. What antigen it recognizes has not been identified. Per-nucleotide qualities are absent, and no much larger clonotype sits a single base away. The sample was also reused in another study, on yellow fever vaccine responses in identical twins. Looking at the second paper: The T cell response to vaccination in identical twins was reported by the authors to appear partly convergent and partly personalized. In the study, vaccine-responding T cell clones were precisely tracked in identical twins.

The receptor was isolated from a woman aged 18-30 years in good health. Recombination joined TRBV4-2 with TRBJ1-1; the D gene identity is not certain. The specimen was CD8+ T cells sorted from blood. CDR3 loop: CASKPTLSTEAFF. The DNA sequence is given as TGTGCCAGCAAGCCCACTCTCTCAACTGAAGCTTTCTTT.